Presented here are 9 T cell receptor beta chains from one specimen sequenced in a study of beta chain features in type 1 diabetes. Sequenced material consisted of expressed TCRB transcripts (all of the isolated RNA was reverse transcribed). Sequenced by immunoSEQ multiplex PCR; TCRdb stores in-frame clones only, minus some. The sample includes 450,000 to 600,000 clones, 30% of them seen just once. Source material: naive CD4+ T cells from blood. The receptors were sampled from a man aged 18 to 35 in good health.

Only a few counts were recorded for this clone. The J gene is TRBJ1-2, the V gene TRBV29-1, with D possibly matching TRBD1 (5 bases). This CDR3 comprises 14 residues. The V gene lost 8 bases and the J gene lost 4 bases, with 20 bases spanning the gap. Germline V gene data show CDR1 as SQVTM and CDR2 as ANQGSEA. CDR3 nucleotide sequence: TGCAGCTGTGGGGGTGAGGGTACCGGCTATGGCTACACCTTC. As protein: CSCGGEGTGYGYTF.

Comments on this clone: The CDR3 carries no conserved terminal phenylalanine or tryptophan, so it likely arises from a read error. No DNA is shown, since the ends of the CDR3 on it are uncertain; the CDR3 is the one TCRdb lists. The chain joins TRBV18 to TRBJ1-2. The CDR3 comprises 9 residues, both ends counted. Germline V CDR1 and CDR2: KGHSH, LQKENI. The CDR3 here is CASSPPRIE.

CDR3 bases: TGTGCCAGCAGTTTAGCGGGCTCCTACAATGAGCAGTTCTTC. It encodes CASSLAGSYNEQFF. V is TRBV27 and J is TRBJ2-1; D is possibly TRBD2 (5 bases). The CDR3 length is 14 residues. V lost 2 bases and J lost 0, with 5 bases in between. Germline-derived CDR1 and CDR2 are MNHEY and SMNVEV (reference sequence).

This chain connects TRBV30 to TRBJ2-5, with 12 bases fitting TRBD2. There are 18 residues in the CDR3. The junction had 13 bases not matched to a gene; V was cut back by 0 bases and J by 5 bases. Germline values: CDR1 GTSNPN, CDR2 SVGIG (reference sequence). For the CDR3, the DNA is TGTGCCTGGAGTGTAGAGGGACTAGCGGGCTGGATATGGGAGACCCAGTACTTC. It is translated as CAWSVEGLAGWIWETQYF.

The J gene is TRBJ1-1, the V gene TRBV9; TRBD1 is a possible D gene (5 bases). The CDR3 length is 16 residues. V was clipped by 4 bases and J by 0 bases, with 16 bases between them. Germline CDR1 reads SGDLS; CDR2 reads YYNGEE. In DNA, the CDR3 is TGTGCCAGCAGCCCTGATTCCGGGACGGTGAACACTGAAGCTTTCTTT. This sequence encodes CASSPDSGTVNTEAFF. Drawing the rest from reference TRBV9 and TRBJ1-1, the complete variable domain is DSGVTQTPKHLITATGQRVTLRCSPRSGDLSVYWYQQSLDQGLQFLIQYYNGEERAKGNILERFSAQQFPDLHSELNLSSLELGDSALYFCASSPDSGTVNTEAFFGQGTRLTVV.

This clone was counted between two and nine times. V and J are TRBV2 and TRBJ2-1; TRBD2 agrees at 10 bases. Germline V gives CDR1 SNHLY, CDR2 FYNNEI. This CDR3 is built from 14 residues. V shed 4 bases and J 10 bases; nucleotides not matched to a gene: 7. In DNA, the CDR3 is TGTGCCAGCAGTGGAGGACTAGCGGCGACCGAGCAGTTCTTC. Amino acid sequence: CASSGGLAATEQFF.

The chain carries TRBV2 and TRBJ2-1; a possible D gene is TRBD2 (5 bases). V lost 6 bases and J 9 bases, leaving 9 bases between the germline ends. CDR3 length equals 11 residues. In germline, CDR1 is SNHLY, CDR2 FYNNEI. The CDR3 DNA reads TGTGCCAGCAGAGCGGTCGCTGAGCAGTTCTTC. This gives the protein CASRAVAEQFF.

V is TRBV7-2 and J is TRBJ2-1, with D perhaps TRBD2 (6 bases). Trimming removed 7 bases at V and 4 bases at J, with 20 bases between. The CDR3 is 16 residues long. CDR1 and CDR2 from the germline V gene are SGHTA and FQGNSA. CDR3 in amino acids: CASKIPGTGGYNEQFF. The DNA for the CDR3 is TGTGCCAGCAAGATACCCGGGACTGGGGGATACAATGAGCAGTTCTTC.

CDR3 protein: CASSHPGQKYNEQFF. The CDR3 bases are TGTGCCAGCAGCCATCCGGGACAGAAATACAATGAGCAGTTCTTC. The gene calls are TRBV7-3 and TRBJ2-1, with 7 bases matching TRBD1. The CDR3 loop spans 15 amino acids. The V and J ends lost 5 bases and 4 bases, in that order; junction bases with no gene match: 8. CDR1 is SGHTA, CDR2 FQGTGA, per germline.